This entry lists 14 T cell receptor beta chains sequenced from one sample in a study of Tregs in tolerant kidney transplant recipients. Sequenced by immunoSEQ multiplex PCR; TCRdb stores in-frame clones only, minus some. The table has some 64,000 clones, nearly 98% seen once. The specimen comprised Tregs from blood, sampled before the transplant. These receptors originate from a human donor who received a combined kidney and bone marrow transplant.

Only one count was recorded for this clone. Distinct nucleotide sequences in the sample also encode this CDR3. V gene TRBV7-3 combines with J gene TRBJ2-7, with TRBD2 matching 14 bases. The CDR3 totals 14 residues. With 2 bases clipped from V and 6 bases from J, the junction kept 0 bases outside the gene matches. Germline-derived CDR1 and CDR2 are SGHTA and FQGTGA. CDR3 nucleotides: TGTGCCAGCAGCTTAGGACTAGCGGGAGGCGAGCAGTACTTC. It encodes CASSLGLAGGEQYF.

The chain recombines TRBV9 with TRBJ2-2; D gene ambiguous. Per germline, CDR1 SGDLS and CDR2 YYNGEE. This CDR3 region has 17 residues. Trimming stripped 4 bases from V and 3 bases from J, with 19 bases between. CDR3 in DNA: TGTGCCAGCAGCTCGAGATTTATCCCCGAGGACACCGGGGAGCTGTTTTTT. Its protein is CASSSRFIPEDTGELFF.

The genes are TRBV9 and TRBJ2-5; 7 positions agree with TRBD2. The J call is uncertain, as TRBJ2-7 better fits the DNA end. CDR3 length equals 14 residues. Per the germline V gene, CDR1 is SGDLS and CDR2 is YYNGEE. The CDR3 here is CASSVGQGGHEQYF. The CDR3 DNA is TGTGCCAGCAGCGTAGGGCAGGGAGGGCACGAGCAGTACTTC.

V is TRBV19 and J is TRBJ2-3, with 9 bases identical to TRBD1. V gave up 5 bases and J gave up 6 bases; unmatched junction bases: 12. Looked up from germline, CDR1 is LNHDA and CDR2 is SQIVND (reference sequence). This CDR3 spans 16 amino acids. Written as DNA, the CDR3 is TGTGCCAGTAGTCAAACAGGGACAGGGTATCGGGATACGCAGTATTTT. Amino acid sequence: CASSQTGTGYRDTQYF.

The CDR3 nucleotides are TGTGCCAGCAGCCCACAGGCGGGAGTTAAAGATACGCAGTATTTT. This sequence encodes CASSPQAGVKDTQYF. The rearrangement links TRBV7-3 to TRBJ2-3, with 7 bases identical to TRBD2. Per the germline V gene, CDR1 is SGHTA and CDR2 is FQGTGA. V trimming: 5 bases; J trimming: 5 bases; junction bases outside the gene matches: 10. The CDR3 is made up of 15 amino acids.

This clone was seen only once. The CDR3 sequence: CASSFVGRAYEQYF. The CDR3 coding sequence is TGTGCCAGCAGCTTCGTCGGGAGGGCCTACGAGCAGTACTTC. The V gene is TRBV7-2, the J gene TRBJ2-7; 8 bases are shared with TRBD2. From germline, CDR1 is SGHTA and CDR2 FQGNSA. J was trimmed by 2 bases and V by 3 bases; bases with no gene match: 3. The CDR3 totals 14 residues.

The V call is TRBV4-2, the J call TRBJ2-7, with D uncertain. The ends were cut back, 9 bases at V and 2 bases at J, with 20 bases in the middle. The germline gives CDR1 LGHNA, CDR2 YNFKEQ. The CDR3 runs to 15 residues. CDR3 protein: CASGLEAGLTYEQYF. The CDR3 nucleotides read TGTGCCAGTGGGCTCGAAGCAGGCCTAACCTACGAGCAGTACTTC.

V usage is TRBV9 and J usage is TRBJ1-6; D uncertain. The CDR3 has 13 residues. Trimming stripped 4 bases from V and 11 bases from J, with 13 bases between. The V gene's germline CDR1 is SGDLS and CDR2 YYNGEE. CDR3 protein: CASSRGWGPPLHF. The CDR3 coding sequence is TGTGCCAGCAGCCGAGGGTGGGGTCCACCCCTCCACTTT.

The V gene is TRBV7-2, the J gene TRBJ2-2, with 7 bases lining up with TRBD2. There are 17 residues in the CDR3. Germline V gives CDR1 SGHTA, CDR2 FQGNSA. V was clipped by 1 base and J by 0 bases; unmatched bases: 5. The CDR3 sequence: CASSLGGGRPNTGELFF. The CDR3 coding sequence is TGTGCCAGCAGCTTAGGGGGGGGTAGACCGAACACCGGGGAGCTGTTTTTT.

This chain joins TRBV4-1 and TRBJ1-6; D unclear. V lost 0 bases and J lost 10, with 13 bases in between. Per the germline V gene, CDR1 is MGHRA and CDR2 is YSYEKL. CDR3 length: 15 amino acids. In nucleotides, the CDR3 is TGCGCCAGCAGCCAAGACCCGGGATCTGGGTCACCCCTCCACTTT. Amino acids: CASSQDPGSGSPLHF.

The chain carries TRBV5-1 and TRBJ2-1; D might be TRBD2 (6 bases). V was pared by 6 bases and J by 4 bases, with 14 bases between. This CDR3 has 14 residues. CDR1 is SGHRS and CDR2 is YFSETQ in the germline V gene. In DNA, the CDR3 is TGCGCCAGCAACTCCGGGACTTATTACAATGAGCAGTTCTTC. Protein sequence: CASNSGTYYNEQFF. The full variable domain, its missing parts supplied by reference TRBV5-1 and TRBJ2-1, is KAGVTQTPRYLIKTRGQQVTLSCSPISGHRSVSWYQQTPGQGLQFLFEYFSETQRNKGNFPGRFSGRQFSNSRSEMNVSTLELGDSALYLCASNSGTYYNEQFFGPGTRLTVL.

This clone was seen once. The CDR3: CASSYYWTGGETQYF. In nucleotides, the CDR3 is TGTGCCAGCAGTTACTATTGGACAGGAGGGGAGACCCAGTACTTC. The V and J genes are TRBV6-5 and TRBJ2-5; D is perhaps TRBD1 (7 bases). Germline V gene data show CDR1 as MNHEY and CDR2 as SVGAGI. Trimming left V 1 base short and J 5 bases short, with 14 bases between. This CDR3 spans 15 amino acids.

This chain links TRBV27 with TRBJ2-1; 16 bases line up with TRBD2. Germline-derived CDR1 and CDR2 are MNHEY and SMNVEV (reference sequence). The CDR3 covers 19 residues. V shed 5 bases and J 3 bases; nucleotides not matched to a gene: 10. CDR3: CASSRISGLAGGSYNEQFF. The CDR3 bases are TGTGCCAGCAGTCGAATCTCGGGACTAGCGGGGGGGAGCTACAATGAGCAGTTCTTC.

This chain links TRBV4-1 with TRBJ2-1; 8 bases are shared with TRBD2. Germline loops: CDR1 MGHRA, CDR2 YSYEKL. V shed 6 bases and J 0 bases; nucleotides not matched to a gene: 13. The length of the CDR3 is 18 residues. The CDR3 bases are TGCGCCAGCAGTCCGAGAATAGCGGGGCTAAACTCCTACAATGAGCAGTTCTTC. Its translation: CASSPRIAGLNSYNEQFF.